These 26 T cell receptor beta chains were sequenced from one sample in a study of CD8 T cells in ankylosing spondylitis. TCRdb reprocessed the 5' RACE reads via MiXCR and lists one record per CDR3 protein. The sample includes about 69,000 distinct CDR3 sequences, under 5.5% of them seen just once. The sequencing input was blood, either unsorted or a sorted T cell fraction (not recorded which). These receptors were obtained from a male donor with ankylosing spondylitis or in good health (not recorded which).

This clonotype was seen at least ten times. V usage is TRBV7-8 and J usage is TRBJ1-5; D is uncertain. The germline CDR1 and CDR2 sequences are SGHVS and FQNEAQ. The CDR3 length is 15 residues. V dropped 1 base and J dropped 2 bases, with 9 bases sitting between them. CDR3 protein: CASSLVDAGNQPQHF. The CDR3 nucleotides read TGTGCCAGCAGCTTAGTTGATGCGGGCAATCAGCCCCAGCATTTT.

This clonotype was recorded at least ten times. CDR3 nucleotides: TGTGCCAGCAGCTCCTACAGAAGCTATGGCTACACCTTC. Its protein product is CASSSYRSYGYTF. This chain joins TRBV28 and TRBJ1-2; no clear D gene. The CDR3 extends over 13 amino acids. V was pared by 6 bases and J by 4 bases, with 12 bases between. The germline V gene has CDR1 MDHEN and CDR2 SYDVKM.

This clonotype was recorded at least ten times. The chain links TRBV7-3 to TRBJ1-2, with 8 bases that match TRBD1. This CDR3 region has 14 residues. The trim removed 2 bases at V and 8 bases at J, leaving 7 bases unmatched. In germline, CDR1 is SGHTA, CDR2 FQGTGA. CDR3 nucleotide sequence: TGTGCCAGCAGCTTAGACAGGGGTTCAGAAGGCTACACCTTC. The encoded protein is CASSLDRGSEGYTF. The full variable domain, rest sourced from reference TRBV7-3 and TRBJ1-2, is GAGVSQTPSNKVTEKGKYVELRCDPISGHTALYWYRQSLGQGPEFLIYFQGTGAADDSGLPNDRFFAVRPEGSVSTLKIQRTERGDSAVYLCASSLDRGSEGYTFGSGTRLTVV.

This clonotype was seen repeatedly, ten times or more. This sequence joins TRBV20-1 and TRBJ2-1; 15 nucleotides agree with TRBD2. Germline V lookup: CDR1 DFQATT, CDR2 SNEGSKA (reference sequence). V dropped 6 bases and J dropped 5; count of bases not matched to a gene: 11. The CDR3 runs to 17 residues. CDR3 sequence (DNA): TGCAGTGCCCCGGGACTAGCGGGGGGAAACCTTCACAATGAGCAGTTCTTC. Its translation: CSAPGLAGGNLHNEQFF.

This clonotype was detected ten times or more. The chain has TRBV9 and TRBJ1-2, with D possibly TRBD1 on 5 matching bases. The CDR3 length is 13 residues. Germline CDR1 is SGDLS and CDR2 is YYNGEE. V was shortened by 3 bases and J by 3 bases, with 9 bases between the two germline ends. For the CDR3, the DNA is TGTGCCAGCAGCGCCCGGGACGACTATGGCTACACCTTC. This encodes CASSARDDYGYTF.

This clonotype appeared many times. The J gene is TRBJ2-1, the V gene TRBV3-1; the match to TRBD1 covers 8 bases. Germline trimming cut 5 bases from V and 2 bases from J; bases unmatched to any gene: 2. Looked up from germline, CDR1 is LGHDT and CDR2 is YNNKEL (reference sequence). The CDR3 is 14 residues long. CDR3 bases: TGTGCCAGCAGCACAGGGGGAACCTACAATGAGCAGTTCTTC. It specifies CASSTGGTYNEQFF.

This clonotype was counted ten times or more. V and J are TRBV5-1 and TRBJ2-3; a possible D gene is TRBD2 (6 bases). Germline values: CDR1 SGHRS, CDR2 YFSETQ. The germline V and J ends were trimmed by 7 bases and 2 bases, with 14 bases remaining between them. This CDR3 is 14 amino acids long. The CDR3 region is CASFNGGDTDTQYF. The CDR3 DNA is TGCGCCAGCTTCAACGGGGGAGACACAGATACGCAGTATTTT.

The genes are TRBV20-1 and TRBJ2-7, with unresolved D. The CDR3 extends over 14 amino acids. Trimming stripped 3 bases from V and 2 bases from J, with 14 bases between. Germline values: CDR1 DFQATT, CDR2 SNEGSKA (reference sequence). CDR3 sequence reads: CSASSEIVAYEQYF. In DNA, the CDR3 is TGCAGTGCTAGTTCAGAGATTGTCGCCTACGAGCAGTACTTC.

This clonotype occurred many times. The rearrangement links TRBV24-1 to TRBJ2-5; the D gene is possibly TRBD1 (6 bases). The CDR3 length is 15 residues. Germline values: CDR1 KGHDR, CDR2 SFDVKD. V lost 4 bases, J lost 2 bases, and 13 bases lay in between. CDR3 nucleotides: TGTGCCACCAGTGACACACAGGGACAACAAGAGACCCAGTACTTC. Its translation: CATSDTQGQQETQYF.

This clonotype was counted ten times or more. The chain couples TRBV7-6 to TRBJ2-5; D is unresolved. In germline, CDR1 is SGHVS, CDR2 FNYEAQ. CDR3 length: 13 amino acids. With 0 bases removed from V and 5 bases from J, the gap between germline ends came to 7 bases. The CDR3 coding sequence is TGTGCCAGCAGCTTAGCGAACGCGGAGACCCAGTACTTC. It is translated as CASSLANAETQYF.

This clonotype was detected ten times or more. The rearrangement uses TRBV12-3 or TRBV12-4 and TRBJ2-1; 8 bases agree with TRBD1. With V trimmed by 8 bases and J by 5 bases, 2 bases remained unmatched. The CDR3 totals 12 residues. In DNA form, the CDR3 reads TGTGCCAGCGGGGACAGGCACAATGAGCAGTTCTTC. Its protein is CASGDRHNEQFF.

This clonotype was found many times. The chain is built from TRBV15 and TRBJ1-6, with 9 bases aligning to TRBD1. The CDR3 is made up of 15 amino acids. Germline V gene sequence: CDR1 LNHNV, CDR2 YYDKDF (reference sequence). Losses at the gene ends were 0 bases for V and 8 bases for J; bases not matched to a gene: 2. The CDR3 region is CATSRDDRGDSPLHF. Here the CDR3 DNA reads TGTGCCACCAGCAGAGACGACAGGGGGGATTCACCCCTCCACTTT.

There are a few counts of this clonotype. The chain links TRBV9 to TRBJ2-1, with 8 positions matching TRBD1. CDR3 length: 14 amino acids. Germline CDR1 reads SGDLS; CDR2 reads YYNGEE. With 5 bases clipped from V and 5 bases from J, the junction kept 6 bases outside the gene matches. As DNA, the CDR3 is TGTGCCAGCAGAGAGGGACAGGACCACAATGAGCAGTTCTTC. Its translation is CASREGQDHNEQFF. Together with reference TRBV9 and TRBJ2-1, the CDR3 gives the full variable domain: DSGVTQTPKHLITATGQRVTLRCSPRSGDLSVYWYQQSLDQGLQFLIQYYNGEERAKGNILERFSAQQFPDLHSELNLSSLELGDSALYFCASREGQDHNEQFFGPGTRLTVL.

This clonotype was found many times. The rearrangement links TRBV7-2 to TRBJ1-2, with D possibly being TRBD1 (6 bases). Germline loops: CDR1 SGHTA, CDR2 FQGNSA. The CDR3 runs to 17 residues. Deletions cut 3 bases from V and 3 bases from J, with 20 bases between. DNA of the CDR3: TGTGCCAGCAGCTTCAACCCCCGGGACACCATGCACTATGGCTACACCTTC. This encodes CASSFNPRDTMHYGYTF.

This clonotype was found many times. This chain joins TRBV28 and TRBJ1-5; the D is unclear. The germline gives CDR1 MDHEN, CDR2 SYDVKM. Trimming shortened V by 2 bases and J by 10 bases, and 18 bases separated the two germline ends. The CDR3 sequence is 15 residues long. The CDR3: CASSLKIHPYQPQHF. DNA for the CDR3: TGTGCCAGCAGTTTAAAAATCCACCCGTACCAACCCCAGCATTTT.

This clonotype has only a few counts. The chain joins TRBV10-3 to TRBJ2-1, with 8 bases matching TRBD2. CDR1 and CDR2 from the germline V gene are ENHRY and SYGVKD. This CDR3 contains 17 residues. Germline trimming cut 0 bases from V and 5 bases from J; bases unmatched to any gene: 9. CDR3 in DNA: TGTGCCATCAGTGAGTCGCTTGCGGGGGGCCGGGACAATGAGCAGTTCTTC. It codes for CAISESLAGGRDNEQFF.

At least ten counts were recorded for this clonotype. The chain couples TRBV6-2 or TRBV6-3 to TRBJ1-1; D is ambiguous. Deletions cut 3 bases from V and 1 base from J, with 3 bases between. This CDR3 is built from 12 residues. Germline V lookup: CDR1 MNHEY, CDR2 SVGEGT. The chain's CDR3 is CASSYSNTEAFF. DNA of the CDR3: TGTGCCAGCAGTTATTCGAACACTGAAGCTTTCTTT.

This clonotype was picked up many times. The chain links TRBV7-2 to TRBJ1-4; D perhaps matches TRBD1 (5 bases). The CDR3 covers 17 residues. V was clipped by 5 bases and J by 0 bases, with 16 bases between them. CDR1 is SGHTA, CDR2 FQGNSA, per germline. CDR3 coding DNA: TGTGCCAGCAGCCCCCGGAAGACAGCCGCAACTAATGAAAAACTGTTTTTT. This codes for CASSPRKTAATNEKLFF.

The sample holds many counts of this clonotype. The chain joins TRBV20-1 to TRBJ2-3, with 9 bases that match TRBD2. The germline V gene encodes CDR1 DFQATT and CDR2 SNEGSKA (reference sequence). V lost 0 bases to trimming and J lost 6 bases; unmatched junction nucleotides: 7. CDR3 size: 15 residues. The CDR3 region has the DNA TGCAGTGCTAGAGATGGACTAGCGTTCGTCGATACGCAGTATTTT. Translated: CSARDGLAFVDTQYF.

This clonotype showed up many times. This chain joins TRBV6-1 and TRBJ1-5; D remains unclear. Deletions cut 6 bases from V and 2 bases from J, with 14 bases between. Germline loops: CDR1 MNHNS, CDR2 SASEGT. The CDR3 length is 15 residues. For the CDR3, the DNA is TGTGCCAGCAGGGACCGGGCTGGCGGCAATCAGCCCCAGCATTTT. It codes for CASRDRAGGNQPQHF.

The V call is TRBV28, the J call TRBJ2-2; 8 bases fit TRBD1. The germline CDR1 and CDR2 sequences are MDHEN and SYDVKM. J gave up 6 bases and V 5 bases, and 2 bases lay outside the gene matches. The CDR3 is made up of 13 amino acids. DNA of the CDR3: TGTGCCAGCAGTCCACAGGGGGCCGGGGAGCTGTTTTTT. Encoded protein: CASSPQGAGELFF.

This clonotype showed up many times. This rearrangement joins TRBV7-8 to TRBJ1-2, with 8 bases aligning to TRBD1. The CDR3 loop spans 16 amino acids. J lost 7 bases, V lost 2 bases, and 12 bases had no gene match. Germline-derived CDR1 and CDR2 are SGHVS and FQNEAQ. The CDR3 DNA reads as TGTGCCAGCAGCTTACCACCCGGACAGGGAGTTTCTGGCTACACCTTC. It is translated as CASSLPPGQGVSGYTF.

Turning to this clonotype: A much larger clone differs by one base, so this may be a read error. The rearrangement uses TRBV3-1 and TRBJ2-7; D is unclear. Germline assignment: CDR1 LGHDT and CDR2 YNNKEL (reference sequence). The CDR3 runs 15 residues. The DNA for the CDR3 is TGTGCCTGCAGCCAAGACGCCAGCTCGTGGGACGAGCAGTACTTC. Its protein is CACSQDASSWDEQYF.

This clonotype showed up many times. V is TRBV2 and J is TRBJ2-3; TRBD2 matches 8 bases. The CDR3 has 16 residues. V shed 4 bases, J shed 6 bases, and the junction held 12 bases outside the gene matches. Germline V gives CDR1 SNHLY, CDR2 FYNNEI. CDR3 region: CASSVPSGPLGDTQYF. CDR3 sequence (DNA): TGTGCCAGCAGTGTGCCTAGCGGGCCCCTCGGCGATACGCAGTATTTT.

This clonotype was found many times. CDR3 amino acids: CASSLVVSLGLAETQYF. CDR3 nucleotides: TGTGCCAGCAGCTTGGTTGTTTCGTTGGGACTAGCGGAGACCCAGTACTTC. The rearrangement uses TRBV5-5 and TRBJ2-5, with 10 bases identical to TRBD2. Germline CDR1 SGHKS, CDR2 YYEKEE (reference sequence). V lost 0 bases, J lost 5 bases, and 10 bases stayed unmatched. This CDR3 has 17 amino acids.

In this sample, this clonotype turned up many times. The rearrangement uses TRBV15 and TRBJ2-3; D remains ambiguous. Trimming pared 5 bases from V and 2 bases from J, leaving 11 bases between. The CDR3 has 14 amino acids. Germline CDR1 and CDR2: LNHNV and YYDKDF (reference sequence). CDR3 nucleotides: TGTGCCACCAGCGAAGGCGGATCCACAGATACGCAGTATTTT. Translating it yields CATSEGGSTDTQYF.